These 5 T cell receptor beta chains originate from one sample sequenced in a study of blood T cell repertoires in COVID-19. Some clones are missing from TCRdb's copy, which holds only in-frame ones; the method was immunoSEQ multiplex PCR. The table includes 74,000 or so clones, roughly 89% detected once. Sequences were obtained from peripheral blood. These receptors were collected from a man over 45 with active COVID-19.

The J gene is TRBJ2-2, the V gene TRBV10-1, with 10 bases lining up with TRBD1. From germline, CDR1 is WNHNN and CDR2 SYGVQD (reference sequence). The CDR3 totals 19 residues. The V gene end was trimmed by 2 bases and the J gene end by 5 bases; junction bases not matched to a gene: 14. In DNA, the CDR3 is TGCGCCAGCAGTGAGATTGAGGACCGACAGGGGGCATTGACCGGGGAGCTGTTTTTT. Its translation: CASSEIEDRQGALTGELFF.

The V gene is TRBV27, the J gene TRBJ2-3; D may be TRBD1 (5 bases). Trimming took 1 base from V and 13 from J, leaving 21 bases between them. This CDR3 spans 15 amino acids. Germline loops: CDR1 MNHEY, CDR2 SMNVEV (reference sequence). The CDR3 reads CASSLFPFGAVVEYF. The DNA for the CDR3 is TGTGCCAGCAGTTTATTCCCGTTTGGGGCGGTGGTTGAGTATTTT.

The V and J genes are TRBV10-2 and TRBJ2-7, with 7 positions matching TRBD2. The V and J ends lost 3 bases and 2 bases, in that order; junction bases with no gene match: 4. The CDR3 sequence is 14 residues long. The germline V gene encodes CDR1 WSHSY and CDR2 SAAADI. The CDR3 bases are TGCGCCAGCAGTGACGGCGGGGGAGCCTACGAGCAGTACTTC. This codes for CASSDGGGAYEQYF.

The chain is built from TRBV7-9 and TRBJ2-6; D may be TRBD1 (5 bases). The V end was cut by 6 bases, the J end by 2 bases, with 11 bases between. Per germline, CDR1 SEHNR and CDR2 FQNEAQ (reference sequence). This CDR3 spans 15 amino acids. The DNA of the CDR3 is TGTGCCAGCAGAAACAGGATCCCTGGGGCCAACGTCCTGACTTTC. As protein: CASRNRIPGANVLTF.

The rearrangement links TRBV11-2 to TRBJ2-1; 8 nucleotides agree with TRBD1. This CDR3 is 12 amino acids long. V was clipped by 5 bases and J by 9 bases; unmatched bases: 3. The germline V gene encodes CDR1 SGHAT and CDR2 FQNNGV. The CDR3 region has the DNA TGTGCCAGCAGCCTGACAGGGGCTGAGCAGTTCTTC. The encoded protein is CASSLTGAEQFF.